These 21 T cell receptor beta chains were all obtained from the same sample, sequenced in a study of T-cell memory formation after mild COVID-19 (dated by TCRdb to about 2021). Library preparation employed 5' RACE. The sequencing machine was an Illumina NovaSeq 6000. Using fastp trimming at Q25 and MiXCR clonotype assembly, TCRdb reanalyzed the public sequencing data and kept in-frame beta chains. Under each unique CDR3 protein, matching rows form one entry showing the most common genes and DNA. This sample comprises hundreds of thousands of distinct CDR3 sequences, 20% to 25% of them detected only once. Of the sample, less than 15% is held by the ten largest clones. Specimen: PBMCs or a T cell subset sorted from them (not recorded which). The source is an adult woman who had mild COVID-19 (a few samples of this study predate the infection). The sample titles of this study are shuffled in the database, so cell type and time point are left out; the donor was told from shared clones.

This clonotype was recorded many times. DNA of the CDR3: TGCGCCAGCAGCTCCCCGGACACCTACGAGCAGTACTTC. This codes for CASSSPDTYEQYF. The chain links TRBV5-1 to TRBJ2-7; D is possibly TRBD1 (5 bases). Per the germline V gene, CDR1 is SGHRS and CDR2 is YFSETQ. The CDR3 consists of 13 residues. V was shortened by 3 bases and J by 2 bases, with 9 bases between the two germline ends.

This clonotype occurred a few times. J is TRBJ2-1 and V is TRBV12-3 or TRBV12-4, with D hard to call. This CDR3 has 15 residues. V was cut by 3 bases and J by 7 bases, with 16 bases left in between. The CDR3 DNA sequence: TGTGCCAGCAGTTTGCAGTTCGGCCTGGTTAATGAGCAGTTCTTC. As protein: CASSLQFGLVNEQFF.

Only a few counts were recorded for this clonotype. This chain uses TRBV4-2 with TRBJ2-4; D is ambiguous. Trimming stripped 1 base from V and 2 bases from J, with 6 bases between. This CDR3 region has 14 residues. CDR1 is LGHNA, CDR2 YNFKEQ, per germline. The CDR3 sequence: CASSQGGPKNIQYF. The CDR3 DNA follows: TGTGCCAGCAGCCAAGGGGGTCCCAAAAACATTCAGTACTTC.

This clonotype turned up a few times. In this CDR3 the conserved last residue, phenylalanine or tryptophan, is missing, so a read error is likely. The chain recombines TRBV7-2 with TRBJ1-2, with 12 positions matching TRBD1. Germline V CDR1 and CDR2: SGHTA, FQGNSA. Trimming cost V 5 bases and J 8 bases; bases outside gene matches: 6. The CDR3 runs to 14 residues. The CDR3 loop is CASSLWDRGRGYTL. The CDR3 DNA reads as TGTGCCAGCAGCCTGTGGGACAGGGGGCGAGGCTACACCTTA.

This clonotype was detected a few times. V is TRBV7-9 and J is TRBJ2-7; 9 bases fit TRBD1. This CDR3 is 15 amino acids long. With 5 bases clipped from V and 4 bases from J, the junction kept 9 bases outside the gene matches. Germline CDR1 is SEHNR and CDR2 is FQNEAQ (reference sequence). The CDR3 region is CASSTGTGLFYEQYF. In nucleotides, the CDR3 is TGTGCCAGCAGCACCGGGACAGGGTTGTTTTACGAGCAGTACTTC.

This clonotype has more than one count but fewer than ten. The chain uses TRBV10-3 and TRBJ2-3, with 7 positions matching TRBD1. This CDR3 region has 16 residues. CDR1 is ENHRY and CDR2 is SYGVKD in the germline V gene. V lost 6 bases to trimming and J lost 2 bases; unmatched junction nucleotides: 11. In DNA, the CDR3 is TGTGCCATCAGGAAGACAGGGATAGACATCACAGATACGCAGTATTTT. Residues: CAIRKTGIDITDTQYF.

This clonotype showed up just a few times. The chain joins TRBV24-1 to TRBJ2-2; D unresolved. CDR3 length: 14 amino acids. V dropped 1 base and J dropped 6 bases, with 8 bases sitting between them. From germline, CDR1 is KGHDR and CDR2 SFDVKD. DNA of the CDR3: TGTGCCACCAGTGATTTCAAGTCTCCCGGGGAGCTGTTTTTT. Its protein is CATSDFKSPGELFF.

The CDR3 sequence: CASSLVGSGRLGNEQFF. The DNA of the CDR3 is TGTGCCAGCAGCTTAGTGGGTAGCGGGAGATTAGGGAATGAGCAGTTCTTC. The rearrangement joins TRBV7-9 to TRBJ2-1, with 9 positions matching TRBD2. Trimming took 1 base from V and 7 from J; bases not matched to a gene: 11. Germline-derived CDR1 and CDR2 are SEHNR and FQNEAQ (reference sequence). This CDR3 has 17 amino acids.

This chain joins TRBV11-2 and TRBJ2-4; D perhaps matches TRBD2 (6 bases). Trimming took off 1 base at V and 7 bases at J, with 8 bases between the two ends. Germline-derived CDR1 and CDR2 are SGHAT and FQNNGV. This CDR3 has 13 residues. The CDR3 spells CASSLGRGNIQYF. The CDR3 DNA reads TGTGCCAGCAGCTTAGGCCGGGGGAACATTCAGTACTTC. Combining the CDR3 with reference TRBV11-2 and TRBJ2-4 gives the whole variable domain EAGVAQSPRYKIIEKRQSVAFWCNPISGHATLYWYQQILGQGPKLLIQFQNNGVVDDSQLPKDRFSAERLKGVDSTLKIQPAKLEDSAVYLCASSLGRGNIQYFGAGTRLSVL.

The sample holds a few counts of this clonotype. The gene calls are TRBV12-3 or TRBV12-4 and TRBJ2-1; D gene uncertain. With 3 bases removed from V and 2 bases from J, the gap between germline ends came to 11 bases. The CDR3 runs 15 residues. CDR3 sequence (DNA): TGTGCCAGCAGTTTTGAGGCTCTACCCTACAATGAGCAGTTCTTC. As protein: CASSFEALPYNEQFF.

Here the CDR3 DNA reads TGTGCCAGCAGCCGGGGGACCTATTACTCCTACGAGCAGTACTTC. It translates to CASSRGTYYSYEQYF. The chain couples TRBV3-1 to TRBJ2-7; the D call may be TRBD1 or TRBD2 (5 bases each). This CDR3 spans 15 amino acids. V lost 4 bases and J 0 bases, leaving 13 bases between the germline ends. The germline V gene encodes CDR1 LGHDT and CDR2 YNNKEL (reference sequence).

This chain uses TRBV7-8 with TRBJ2-7, with 8 bases lining up with TRBD1. Germline loops: CDR1 SGHVS, CDR2 FQNEAQ. There are 13 residues in the CDR3. J gave up 5 bases and V 3 bases, and 3 bases lay outside the gene matches. The CDR3 sequence is CASSLDREHEQYF. The CDR3 DNA is TGTGCCAGCAGCTTGGACAGGGAGCACGAGCAGTACTTC.

The J gene is TRBJ1-5, the V gene TRBV5-5; D is ambiguous. The germline V gene has CDR1 SGHKS and CDR2 YYEKEE (reference sequence). The CDR3 is 17 amino acids. V gave up 0 bases and J gave up 3 bases, with 16 bases separating them. CDR3 in DNA: TGTGCCAGCAGCTTGGCCTGGAAGGCAGAATTCAATCAGCCCCAGCATTTT. Translated, it gives CASSLAWKAEFNQPQHF. The whole variable domain, filled in from reference TRBV5-5 and TRBJ1-5, reads DAGVTQSPTHLIKTRGQQVTLRCSPISGHKSVSWYQQVLGQGPQFIFQYYEKEERGRGNFPDRFSARQFPNYSSELNVNALLLGDSALYLCASSLAWKAEFNQPQHFGDGTRLSIL.

This clonotype was detected many times. The chain uses TRBV27 and TRBJ2-7; D not certain. CDR3 length equals 15 residues. Germline loops: CDR1 MNHEY, CDR2 SMNVEV (reference sequence). V gave up 6 bases and J gave up 0 bases, with 15 bases separating them. CDR3 coding DNA: TGTGCCAGCAGCGCTACCGTGTTAACCTCCTACGAGCAGTACTTC. Its protein is CASSATVLTSYEQYF.

This clonotype was counted a few times. CDR3 region: CSAKAGPNEQFF. The CDR3 nucleotides read TGCAGTGCTAAGGCGGGGCCGAATGAGCAGTTCTTC. This sequence joins TRBV20-1 and TRBJ2-1, with D possibly matching TRBD2 (6 bases). The CDR3 is 12 amino acids. Germline CDR1 and CDR2: DFQATT and SNEGSKA (reference sequence). V was shortened by 4 bases and J by 7 bases, with 11 bases between the two germline ends.

V is TRBV9 and J is TRBJ1-4; D ambiguous. CDR1 and CDR2 (germline): SGDLS, YYNGEE. The CDR3 spans 15 residues. V lost 4 bases and J 5 bases, leaving 15 bases between the germline ends. In DNA form, the CDR3 reads TGTGCCAGCAGCAGTTGGGCAGGCCCCAATGAAAAACTGTTTTTT. The encoded protein is CASSSWAGPNEKLFF.

The chain employs TRBV24-1 and TRBJ2-7; 9 bases match TRBD2. This CDR3 region has 14 residues. V shed 3 bases, J shed 5 bases, and the junction held 4 bases outside the gene matches. Per germline, CDR1 KGHDR and CDR2 SFDVKD. As DNA, the CDR3 is TGTGCCACCAGTGATGTAGCGGGAGCCCACGAGCAGTACTTC. As protein: CATSDVAGAHEQYF.

The V and J genes are TRBV4-1 and TRBJ2-7; possible D gene TRBD1, 5 bases. Germline-derived CDR1 and CDR2 are MGHRA and YSYEKL. Trimming left V 3 bases short and J 4 bases short, with 25 bases between. The CDR3 spans 18 residues. In nucleotides, the CDR3 is TGCGCCAGCAGCCATTTTGCCGAGATGGCACCAAGGGGTTACGAGCAGTACTTC. Residues: CASSHFAEMAPRGYEQYF.

This rearrangement joins TRBV30 to TRBJ2-4, with a tentative D call TRBD1 (6 bases). Trimming removed 1 base from V and 8 bases from J, with 15 bases in between. This CDR3 is built from 14 residues. Germline values: CDR1 GTSNPN, CDR2 SVGIG (reference sequence). CDR3 sequence: CAWSEAIGGHIQYF. CDR3 DNA: TGTGCCTGGAGTGAGGCGATAGGGGGTCACATTCAGTACTTC.

The chain links TRBV20-1 to TRBJ1-1, with D perhaps TRBD1 (6 bases). Germline CDR1 reads DFQATT; CDR2 reads SNEGSKA (reference sequence). V lost 7 bases and J lost 4, with 13 bases in between. The CDR3 consists of 12 residues. The CDR3 here is CSDGVGGTEAFF. The CDR3, as DNA: TGCAGTGATGGGGTAGGGGGCACTGAAGCTTTCTTT.

V gene TRBV5-4 combines with J gene TRBJ2-3, with unresolved D. Germline V lookup: CDR1 SGHNT, CDR2 YYREEE (reference sequence). V was cut by 2 bases and J by 4 bases, with 8 bases left in between. The CDR3 is 13 amino acids. The chain's CDR3 is CASSFLGPDTQYF. CDR3 bases: TGTGCCAGCAGCTTTTTAGGGCCAGATACGCAGTATTTT.